These 6 T cell receptor beta chains came from one sample sequenced in a study of CD8 T cells in Susac syndrome. The authors reverse transcribed about 0.5 to 1 ug RNA with random hexamers. TCRdb reprocessed the immunoSEQ multiplex PCR reads via MiXCR and lists one record per CDR3 protein. There are around 130,000 distinct CDR3 sequences in the sample; 80% occur only once, and around 0.51% lies in the top ten. Source material: CD8+ T cells from PBMCs. The receptors shown here come from a human donor with multiple sclerosis.

The rearrangement uses TRBV27 and TRBJ1-1; a weak D match, TRBD1 (5 bases). CDR1 is MNHEY, CDR2 SMNVEV, per germline (reference sequence). This CDR3 contains 13 residues. V lost 6 bases and J lost 8, with 16 bases in between. In DNA, the CDR3 is TGTGCCAGCAGCGTGACCGACAGTCTCGAAGCTTTCTTT. As protein: CASSVTDSLEAFF.

The V and J genes are TRBV12-3 or TRBV12-4 and TRBJ1-3; TRBD1 aligns across 7 bases. V shed 6 bases, J shed 0 bases, and the junction held 2 bases outside the gene matches. The CDR3 has 14 residues. The CDR3 here is CASRRDSSGNTIYF. CDR3 bases: TGTGCCAGCAGACGGGACAGCTCTGGAAACACCATATATTTT.

The V and J genes are TRBV20-1 and TRBJ2-1; D might be TRBD2 (6 bases). Trimming took 3 bases from V and 4 from J, leaving 13 bases between them. Germline values: CDR1 DFQATT, CDR2 SNEGSKA (reference sequence). This CDR3 spans 14 amino acids. The CDR3 DNA is TGCAGTGCTAGTTCATGGGACTCGTACAATGAGCAGTTCTTC. Amino acids: CSASSWDSYNEQFF.

The chain carries TRBV28 and TRBJ1-3; 7 nucleotides agree with TRBD1. Trimming cost V 4 bases and J 0 bases; bases outside gene matches: 9. The CDR3 spans 17 residues. Germline V gives CDR1 MDHEN, CDR2 SYDVKM. CDR3 amino acids: CASSYEDRAASGNTIYF. The CDR3 DNA follows: TGTGCCAGCAGTTACGAAGACAGGGCAGCCTCTGGAAACACCATATATTTT. Complete variable domain (other parts from reference TRBV28 and TRBJ1-3): DVKVTQSSRYLVKRTGEKVFLECVQDMDHENMFWYRQDPGLGLRLIYFSYDVKMKEKGDIPEGYSVSREKKERFSLILESASTNQTSMYLCASSYEDRAASGNTIYFGEGSWLTVV.

The rearrangement joins TRBV7-3 to TRBJ2-1; possible D gene TRBD2, 6 bases. Trimming took 1 base from V and 3 from J, leaving 10 bases between them. There are 15 residues in the CDR3. The germline CDR1 and CDR2 sequences are SGHTA and FQGTGA. CDR3 protein: CASSLIAGNYNEQFF. In DNA, the CDR3 is TGTGCCAGCAGCTTAATCGCGGGGAACTACAATGAGCAGTTCTTC.

The chain employs TRBV7-2 and TRBJ2-2; possible D gene TRBD1, 6 bases. The V gene lost 2 bases and the J gene lost 0 bases, with 7 bases spanning the gap. Germline V lookup: CDR1 SGHTA, CDR2 FQGNSA. The CDR3 loop spans 15 amino acids. For the CDR3, the DNA is TGTGCCAGCAGCTTACGGACAGCGAACACCGGGGAGCTGTTTTTT. Its protein is CASSLRTANTGELFF.